These 26 T cell receptor beta chains share one sample of origin, sequenced in a study of blood T cell repertoires in COVID-19. The data were produced by immunoSEQ multiplex PCR, yet TCRdb's version contains in-frame clones alone and is incomplete. This table holds under 300,000 clones, 70% to 85% found once. Sequencing was carried out using peripheral blood. The receptors derive from a middle-aged woman with active or convalescent COVID-19.

The chain recombines TRBV19 with TRBJ1-2, with TRBD1 matching 7 bases. The CDR3 sequence is 13 residues long. V dropped 5 bases and J dropped 4; count of bases not matched to a gene: 4. CDR1 is LNHDA and CDR2 is SQIVND in the germline V gene (reference sequence). CDR3: CASSLQGTYGYTF. The CDR3 coding sequence is TGTGCCAGTAGTTTACAGGGGACCTATGGCTACACCTTC.

The V call is TRBV28, the J call TRBJ2-7; D possibly corresponds to TRBD2 (6 bases). The germline V gene encodes CDR1 MDHEN and CDR2 SYDVKM. This CDR3 has 14 amino acids. V was pared by 5 bases and J by 3 bases, with 14 bases between. The CDR3 DNA sequence: TGTGCCAGCAGTCTAATTCCGGGGGTCTACGAGCAGTACTTC. Its protein product is CASSLIPGVYEQYF.

V is TRBV18 and J is TRBJ1-2; TRBD1 is a possible D gene (6 bases). V was clipped by 8 bases and J by 6 bases, with 19 bases between them. Germline values: CDR1 KGHSH, CDR2 LQKENI. This CDR3 is 14 amino acids long. The DNA for the CDR3 is TGTGCCAGCCAAGTCCGGGACACCCTAGATGGCTACACCTTC. Translation gives CASQVRDTLDGYTF.

In this sample, this clone turned up a few times. The V and J genes are TRBV5-1 and TRBJ2-3, with 13 nucleotides matching TRBD2. The V gene's germline CDR1 is SGHRS and CDR2 YFSETQ. V lost 2 bases and J lost 3; bases outside the gene matches: 6. This CDR3 region has 17 residues. The CDR3 loop is CASSFFRTSGGTDTQYF. The CDR3 DNA reads as TGCGCCAGCAGCTTCTTTAGGACTAGCGGGGGAACAGATACGCAGTATTTT.

The V gene is TRBV19, the J gene TRBJ1-4, with TRBD1 identical over 8 bases. Germline CDR1 LNHDA, CDR2 SQIVND (reference sequence). CDR3 length: 15 residues. V gave up 5 bases and J gave up 5 bases; unmatched junction bases: 7. The CDR3 reads CASSGHRTGNEKLFF. CDR3 bases: TGTGCCAGTAGTGGACATAGGACAGGGAATGAAAAACTGTTTTTT. The full variable domain, with the rest looked up from reference TRBV19 and TRBJ1-4, is DGGITQSPKYLFRKEGQNVTLSCEQNLNHDAMYWYRQDPGQGLRLIYYSQIVNDFQKGDIAEGYSVSREKKESFPLTVTSAQKNPTAFYLCASSGHRTGNEKLFFGSGTQLSVL.

V and J are TRBV5-6 and TRBJ1-4; TRBD1 might be the D (5 bases). Germline CDR1 is SGHDT and CDR2 is YYEEEE. Trimming left V 4 bases short and J 8 bases short, with 12 bases between. The CDR3 totals 13 residues. CDR3 residues: CASSPGTVEKLFF. In DNA form, the CDR3 reads TGTGCCAGCAGCCCCGGGACTGTGGAAAAACTGTTTTTT.

This sequence joins TRBV12-3 or TRBV12-4 and TRBJ1-4; possible D gene TRBD1, 6 bases. Trimming pared 6 bases from V and 5 bases from J, leaving 10 bases between. The CDR3 length is 13 residues. The CDR3 sequence: CASRKQGNEKLFF. CDR3 DNA sequence: TGTGCCAGCAGGAAACAGGGAAATGAAAAACTGTTTTTT.

This clone was found once. The chain combines TRBV10-2 with TRBJ1-2; D call uncertain. Germline-derived CDR1 and CDR2 are WSHSY and SAAADI. V gave up 8 bases and J gave up 8 bases, with 18 bases separating them. The CDR3 sequence is 13 residues long. The CDR3 region is CASSSRIGVGYTF. CDR3 in DNA: TGCGCCAGCTCGTCAAGGATCGGGGTCGGCTACACCTTC.

This chain joins TRBV7-2 and TRBJ2-3, with 9 bases that match TRBD2. CDR3 size: 16 residues. In germline, CDR1 is SGHTA, CDR2 FQGNSA. Losses at the gene ends were 1 base for V and 6 bases for J; bases not matched to a gene: 8. The CDR3 DNA sequence: TGTGCCAGCAGCTTAGTTTCGCGGGGGGGCCTGGATACGCAGTATTTT. Translating it yields CASSLVSRGGLDTQYF.

This rearrangement joins TRBV9 to TRBJ2-1; the D gene is possibly TRBD2 (6 bases). V lost 0 bases, J lost 6 bases, and 13 bases lay in between. The CDR3 runs 15 residues. CDR1 and CDR2 from the germline V gene are SGDLS and YYNGEE. CDR3 residues: CASSVGSGDVNEQFF. CDR3 bases: TGTGCCAGCAGCGTAGGGTCGGGGGATGTCAATGAGCAGTTCTTC.

The sample holds one count of this clone. The gene calls are TRBV10-3 and TRBJ2-1, with 7 bases identical to TRBD1. Germline trimming cut 6 bases from V and 0 bases from J; bases unmatched to any gene: 8. This CDR3 has 16 residues. Germline V gene sequence: CDR1 ENHRY, CDR2 SYGVKD. The CDR3 protein is CAIRDLDRSSYNEQFF. The CDR3 DNA follows: TGTGCCATCAGGGACCTGGACAGGAGCTCCTACAATGAGCAGTTCTTC.

In this sample, this clone turned up a few times. The chain recombines TRBV14 with TRBJ2-2, with TRBD2 matching over 8 bases. Trimming removed 6 bases from V and 3 bases from J; junction bases left unmatched: 3. Per germline, CDR1 SGHDN and CDR2 FVKESK. This CDR3 has 14 residues. The CDR3 coding sequence is TGTGCCAGCAGGGCGGGGGGCCACACCGGGGAGCTGTTTTTT. Its translation: CASRAGGHTGELFF.

This chain joins TRBV3-1 (or the pseudogene TRBV3-2) and TRBJ2-7; maybe TRBD1 (5 bases). Trimming shortened V by 4 bases and J by 4 bases, and 11 bases separated the two germline ends. CDR1 LGHDT and CDR2 YNNKEL come from the germline V gene (reference sequence). The CDR3 is 13 amino acids. The CDR3 nucleotides read TGTGCCAGCAGCCCCCAGGGCCAATACGAGCAGTACTTC. Protein sequence: CASSPQGQYEQYF.

The sample holds one count of this clone. The chain uses TRBV6-5 and TRBJ1-1; TRBD1 aligns across 8 bases. The CDR3 loop spans 14 amino acids. Trimming removed 5 bases from V and 1 base from J; junction bases left unmatched: 3. Looked up from germline, CDR1 is MNHEY and CDR2 is SVGAGI. CDR3 protein: CASSQGARNTEAFF. The CDR3 region has the DNA TGTGCCAGCAGTCAGGGGGCACGGAACACTGAAGCTTTCTTT.

To note about this clone: The DNA is left out, because the CDR3 cannot be placed on it with certainty; the CDR3 is given as TCRdb lists it. Here the CDR3 reads CASSRNEQFFGPGTRLPRQFF. This chain uses TRBV5-1 with TRBJ2-1; TRBD1 is the table's D call and was not checked against the DNA. The CDR3 has 21 residues if both end residues are counted. Germline assignment: CDR1 SGHRS and CDR2 YFSETQ.

The V gene is TRBV9, the J gene TRBJ2-3, with TRBD2 matching over 7 bases. With 2 bases clipped from V and 2 bases from J, the junction kept 8 bases outside the gene matches. The germline CDR1 and CDR2 sequences are SGDLS and YYNGEE. The CDR3 loop spans 16 amino acids. This CDR3 reads CASSVERWDYTDTQYF. The CDR3 DNA is TGTGCCAGCAGCGTTGAGAGATGGGACTACACAGATACGCAGTATTTT.

The V gene is TRBV6-2 or TRBV6-3, the J gene TRBJ2-1; 13 nucleotides align to TRBD2. Germline CDR1 reads MNHEY; CDR2 reads SVGEGT. Trimming took 5 bases from V and 8 from J; bases not matched to a gene: 3. The CDR3 runs to 14 residues. The DNA for the CDR3 is TGTGCCAGCAGTCCACTAGCGGGGGGGCATGAGCAGTTCTTC. This gives the protein CASSPLAGGHEQFF.

The V gene is TRBV29-1, the J gene TRBJ1-2; D gene uncertain. V lost 0 bases to trimming and J lost 4 bases, with 15 bases between them. There are 15 residues in the CDR3. Germline loops: CDR1 SQVTM, CDR2 ANQGSEA. The CDR3 is CSVEDPLGTSYGYTF. The DNA for the CDR3 is TGCAGCGTTGAAGATCCCCTCGGAACTAGCTATGGCTACACCTTC. Drawing the rest from reference TRBV29-1 and TRBJ1-2, the complete variable domain is SAVISQKPSRDICQRGTSLTIQCQVDSQVTMMFWYRQQPGQSLTLIATANQGSEATYESGFVIDKFPISRPNLTFSTLTVSNMSPEDSSIYLCSVEDPLGTSYGYTFGSGTRLTVV.

The chain recombines TRBV7-2 with TRBJ1-5, with TRBD1 matching over 7 bases. This CDR3 region has 16 residues. Germline CDR1 and CDR2: SGHTA and FQGNSA. Trimming removed 1 base from V and 2 bases from J; junction bases left unmatched: 5. This CDR3 is CASSLVGTGGNQPQHF. The CDR3 coding sequence is TGTGCCAGCAGCTTAGTTGGTACAGGGGGCAATCAGCCCCAGCATTTT.

V usage is TRBV20-1 and J usage is TRBJ2-7; perhaps TRBD2 as D (5 bases). Trimming left V 8 bases short and J 2 bases short, with 10 bases between. CDR1 is DFQATT, CDR2 SNEGSKA, per germline (reference sequence). This CDR3 comprises 11 residues. The CDR3 reads CSPRGTYEQYV. As DNA, the CDR3 is TGCAGTCCACGGGGTACCTACGAGCAGTACGTC.

The DNA of the CDR3 is TGTGCCTGGAGTGTAAGGGGCAGGCCCCTTAGCAATCAGCCCCAGCATTTT. Residues: CAWSVRGRPLSNQPQHF. V usage is TRBV30 and J usage is TRBJ1-5; D is perhaps TRBD1 (5 bases). The CDR3 has 17 amino acids. Germline V gene lookup returns CDR1 GTSNPN and CDR2 SVGIG (reference sequence). With 0 bases removed from V and 0 bases from J, the gap between germline ends came to 15 bases.

This clone was seen a handful of times. The chain employs TRBV5-4 and TRBJ1-2; TRBD1 might be the D (5 bases). The ends were cut back, 3 bases at V and 4 bases at J, with 10 bases in the middle. Germline V gene data show CDR1 as SGHNT and CDR2 as YYREEE (reference sequence). This CDR3 has 13 residues. The CDR3, as DNA: TGTGCCAGCAGCTCCAGGGATGGCTATGGCTACACCTTC. Translated: CASSSRDGYGYTF.

V is TRBV18 and J is TRBJ1-1; a weak D match, TRBD1 (5 bases). Germline lookup yields CDR1 KGHSH and CDR2 LQKENI. The CDR3 totals 13 residues. The ends were cut back, 2 bases at V and 5 bases at J, with 9 bases in the middle. CDR3 protein: CASSPGAGTEAFF. Written as DNA, the CDR3 is TGTGCCAGCTCACCAGGGGCAGGTACTGAAGCTTTCTTT.

The V call is TRBV5-1, the J call TRBJ2-3, with D possibly TRBD2 on 6 matching bases. This CDR3 spans 12 amino acids. Trimming left V 3 bases short and J 5 bases short, with 7 bases between. Per germline, CDR1 SGHRS and CDR2 YFSETQ. CDR3 sequence reads: CASSSGGDTQYF. The CDR3 DNA follows: TGCGCCAGCAGCTCCGGGGGAGATACGCAGTATTTT.

This clone was found a few times. V gene TRBV18 combines with J gene TRBJ2-7, with TRBD2 identical over 7 bases. Germline V lookup: CDR1 KGHSH, CDR2 LQKENI. V lost 9 bases to trimming and J lost 2 bases; unmatched junction nucleotides: 10. The CDR3 consists of 14 residues. The CDR3 spells CASSGRQSTYEQYF. The CDR3 DNA reads TGTGCCAGTAGCGGGCGGCAATCTACCTACGAGCAGTACTTC.

J is TRBJ1-6 and V is TRBV28; tentatively, D is TRBD1 (6 bases). The CDR3 covers 15 residues. CDR1 MDHEN and CDR2 SYDVKM come from the germline V gene. V was clipped by 6 bases and J by 6 bases, with 15 bases between them. CDR3 DNA sequence: TGTGCCAGCAGCGTGCAGGGGACCGCTAATTCACCCCTCCACTTT. This sequence encodes CASSVQGTANSPLHF.